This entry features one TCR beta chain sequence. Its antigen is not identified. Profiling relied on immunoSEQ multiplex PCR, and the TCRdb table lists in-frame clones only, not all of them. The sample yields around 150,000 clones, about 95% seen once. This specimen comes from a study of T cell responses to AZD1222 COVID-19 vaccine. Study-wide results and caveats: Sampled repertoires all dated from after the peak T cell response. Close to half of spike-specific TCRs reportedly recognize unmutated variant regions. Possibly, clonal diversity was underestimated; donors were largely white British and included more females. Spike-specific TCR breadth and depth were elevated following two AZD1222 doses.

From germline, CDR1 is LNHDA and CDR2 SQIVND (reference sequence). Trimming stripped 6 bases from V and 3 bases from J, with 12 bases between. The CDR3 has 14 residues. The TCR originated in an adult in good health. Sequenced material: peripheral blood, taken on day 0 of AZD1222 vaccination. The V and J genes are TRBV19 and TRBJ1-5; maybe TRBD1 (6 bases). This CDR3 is CASSLDSPNQPQHF. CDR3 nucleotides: TGTGCCAGTAGCCTGGACAGCCCCAATCAGCCCCAGCATTTT.